The clone carrying this TCR beta chain was counted ten times or more. Its cognate antigen is unknown. An end of the junction does not agree with germline; a read error may underlie this. The unsorted libraries were generated from a total of 2 million PBMCs, which had been stored in RNAlater at -80 C. These data come from a study of neurological immune-mediated disorders. Looking at the study overall: Multiple sclerosis patients (n of about 34) included some 30 with relapsing-remitting and 3 with secondary progressive disease.

MiXCR was run by TCRdb on the 5' RACE reads, yielding one entry per CDR3 protein. Of under 45,000 distinct CDR3 sequences listed, about 2.3% were seen once; the top ten hold 2.4%. Study conclusions and caveats: There were no CDR3 amino acid sequences shared by expanded clones across subjects, a result suggesting private repertoires in all groups.

This sequence originates from a man aged 45-65 years with multiple sclerosis. The specimen sequenced was PBMCs.

DNA for the CDR3: TGCAGTGCTAGGCAGGGGGGACAGCCCCAGAATTTT. It is translated as CSARQGGQPQNF. The V gene is TRBV20-1, the J gene TRBJ1-5; 7 bases align to TRBD1. This CDR3 comprises 12 residues. Germline CDR1 DFQATT, CDR2 SNEGSKA (reference sequence).